The 21 T cell receptor beta chains given below trace back to one sample, sequenced in a study of PD-L1 blockade in urothelial cancer. The protocol was immunoSEQ multiplex PCR, while the TCRdb copy is restricted to in-frame clones and leaves out a portion. The sample shows about 56,000 clones, over 75% of them seen only once. The time point: pretreatment peripheral blood. The sequencing used PBMCs, collected around atezolizumab (anti-PD-L1) treatment. The origin of the receptors is a man in his 70s with urothelial cancer.

This clone was seen a few times. The chain carries TRBV27 and TRBJ2-5, with a possible D match to TRBD2 (6 bases). This CDR3 is built from 17 residues. CDR1 is MNHEY, CDR2 SMNVEV, per germline (reference sequence). V lost 0 bases and J lost 2, with 16 bases in between. CDR3 sequence: CASSLSMEGRGQETQYF. The CDR3, as DNA: TGTGCCAGCAGTTTATCGATGGAGGGGAGAGGGCAAGAGACCCAGTACTTC.

The chain employs TRBV30 and TRBJ2-5; D gene unclear. The CDR3 extends over 12 amino acids. CDR1 and CDR2 (germline): GTSNPN, SVGIG (reference sequence). The V and J ends lost 4 bases and 4 bases respectively, with 10 bases between them. CDR3 protein: CAWTQTGETQYF. CDR3 sequence (DNA): TGTGCCTGGACTCAAACGGGAGAGACCCAGTACTTC.

The chain employs TRBV5-8 and TRBJ1-2; 9 positions match TRBD1. The junction had 3 bases not matched to a gene; V was cut back by 4 bases and J by 2 bases. The CDR3 contains 14 residues. Germline assignment: CDR1 SGHTS and CDR2 YDEGEE. The CDR3 DNA sequence: TGTGCCAGCAGCGAAGACAGGGGGAACTATGGCTACACCTTC. It codes for CASSEDRGNYGYTF.

This rearrangement joins TRBV28 to TRBJ1-2; the D gene is possibly TRBD1 (6 bases). V lost 3 bases, J lost 8 bases, and 16 bases lay in between. Germline loops: CDR1 MDHEN, CDR2 SYDVKM. There are 14 residues in the CDR3. CDR3 sequence (DNA): TGTGCCAGCAGTTTCGCTGGGGGCGCCTGGGGCTACACCTTC. As protein: CASSFAGGAWGYTF.

V gene TRBV12-5 combines with J gene TRBJ2-1; 7 bases line up with TRBD1. Germline CDR1 reads LGHNT; CDR2 reads FRNRAP. The V segment lost 7 bases and the J segment 6 bases; nucleotides outside the gene matches: 15. There are 16 residues in the CDR3. The CDR3 DNA follows: TGTGCTAGTGCTACGAGCGGCTCCAGGGGGACCAATGAGCAGTTCTTC. Translating gives CASATSGSRGTNEQFF.

The gene calls are TRBV28 and TRBJ1-1; D remains unclear. V was cut by 6 bases and J by 7 bases, with 15 bases left in between. CDR1 is MDHEN and CDR2 is SYDVKM in the germline V gene. The CDR3 contains 13 residues. Here the CDR3 reads CASRTGLVDEAFF. The CDR3 nucleotides are TGTGCCAGCAGAACCGGACTTGTGGATGAAGCTTTCTTT.

V usage is TRBV28 and J usage is TRBJ1-2; D unresolved. The CDR3 contains 11 residues. Trimming shortened V by 6 bases and J by 5 bases, and 7 bases separated the two germline ends. The V gene's germline CDR1 is MDHEN and CDR2 SYDVKM. CDR3 nucleotide sequence: TGTGCCAGCAGCCTTCTATATGGCTACACCTTC. Amino acid sequence: CASSLLYGYTF.

The CDR3 loop reads CASSHQQGYEQYF. CDR3 DNA: TGCGCCAGCAGCCACCAACAGGGCTACGAGCAGTACTTC. V usage is TRBV4-1 and J usage is TRBJ2-7, with a tentative D call TRBD1 (6 bases). The CDR3 sequence is 13 residues long. V shed 3 bases and J shed 3 bases, with 9 bases lying between them. Germline assignment: CDR1 MGHRA and CDR2 YSYEKL.

CDR3 bases: TGTGCCACCAGCAGAGATCTACTAGATACGCAGTATTTT. Translation gives CATSRDLLDTQYF. This sequence joins TRBV15 and TRBJ2-3, with unresolved D. V was shortened by 0 bases and J by 5 bases, with 6 bases between the two germline ends. The V gene's germline CDR1 is LNHNV and CDR2 YYDKDF (reference sequence). CDR3 size: 13 residues.

CDR3 coding DNA: TGTGGAACGGCGGGAGGGCCTGAGAATGAGCAGTTCTTC. Its translation: CGTAGGPENEQFF. The chain combines TRBV7-8 with TRBJ2-1, with 9 positions matching TRBD2. The CDR3 has 13 amino acids. CDR1 is SGHVS and CDR2 is FQNEAQ in the germline V gene. The whole variable domain, filled in from reference TRBV7-8 and TRBJ2-1, reads GAGVSQSPRYKVAKRGQDVALRCDPISGHVSLFWYQQALGQGPEFLTYFQNEAQLDKSGLPSDRFFAERPEGSVSTLKIQRTQQEDSAVYLCGTAGGPENEQFFGPGTRLTVL.

This clone appeared once. The gene calls are TRBV7-6 and TRBJ2-6, with a tentative D call TRBD2 (6 bases). The CDR3 has 15 amino acids. Per the germline V gene, CDR1 is SGHVS and CDR2 is FNYEAQ. Between the trimmed V and J ends, which lost 1 base and 3 bases, there was a span of 7 bases. In DNA form, the CDR3 reads TGTGCCAGCAGCTTAGACGGGGGTGGGGCCAACGTCCTGACTTTC. Encoded protein: CASSLDGGGANVLTF.

The CDR3 reads CATGQGKEKLFF. The CDR3 bases are TGTGCCACCGGACAGGGTAAAGAAAAACTGTTTTTT. The chain links TRBV11-2 to TRBJ1-4; the match to TRBD1 covers 8 bases. CDR3 size: 12 residues. Germline CDR1 is SGHAT and CDR2 is FQNNGV. J lost 8 bases, V lost 10 bases, and 6 bases had no gene match.

The J gene is TRBJ2-6, the V gene TRBV18; D gene ambiguous. There are 15 residues in the CDR3. CDR1 is KGHSH and CDR2 is LQKENI in the germline V gene. V was pared by 6 bases and J by 1 base, with 10 bases between. The DNA for the CDR3 is TGTGCCAGCTCTACCACGGTATCTGGGGCCAACGTCCTGACTTTC. Its translation: CASSTTVSGANVLTF. Full variable domain (outside the CDR3, taken from reference TRBV18 and TRBJ2-6): NAGVMQNPRHLVRRRGQEARLRCSPMKGHSHVYWYRQLPEEGLKFMVYLQKENIIDESGMPKERFSAEFPKEGPSILRIQQVVRGDSAAYFCASSTTVSGANVLTFGAGSRLTVL.

This chain connects TRBV28 to TRBJ2-1; TRBD2 matches 10 bases. The CDR3 has 18 residues. The V segment lost 2 bases and the J segment 5 bases; nucleotides outside the gene matches: 12. Germline V gene sequence: CDR1 MDHEN, CDR2 SYDVKM. The CDR3 is CASSLPSPGLAIHNEQFF. The CDR3 coding sequence is TGTGCCAGCAGTTTACCTAGTCCGGGACTAGCGATCCACAATGAGCAGTTCTTC. The whole variable domain, filled in from reference TRBV28 and TRBJ2-1, reads DVKVTQSSRYLVKRTGEKVFLECVQDMDHENMFWYRQDPGLGLRLIYFSYDVKMKEKGDIPEGYSVSREKKERFSLILESASTNQTSMYLCASSLPSPGLAIHNEQFFGPGTRLTVL.

The chain joins TRBV5-1 to TRBJ2-1, with TRBD1 identical over 7 bases. Per germline, CDR1 SGHRS and CDR2 YFSETQ. The V and J ends lost 5 bases and 9 bases, in that order; junction bases with no gene match: 8. This CDR3 is built from 13 residues. The CDR3 sequence is CASRRQGVTEQFF. CDR3 nucleotide sequence: TGCGCCAGCAGACGGCAGGGGGTCACTGAGCAGTTCTTC.

The chain links TRBV19 to TRBJ2-6; D gene ambiguous. Germline-derived CDR1 and CDR2 are LNHDA and SQIVND (reference sequence). Trimming removed 1 base from V and 0 bases from J, with 13 bases in between. The CDR3 extends over 18 amino acids. The CDR3 coding sequence is TGTGCCAGTAGTATAGTTGGGCAGCTAAACTCTGGGGCCAACGTCCTGACTTTC. Its translation: CASSIVGQLNSGANVLTF.

The chain recombines TRBV6-5 with TRBJ1-2; TRBD1 agrees at 9 bases. The CDR3 length is 13 residues. With 6 bases clipped from V and 8 bases from J, the junction kept 7 bases outside the gene matches. Germline lookup yields CDR1 MNHEY and CDR2 SVGAGI. In DNA, the CDR3 is TGTGCCAGCAGAGGACAGGGGTTAGTCGGCTACACCTTC. Its translation is CASRGQGLVGYTF.

The chain employs TRBV6-1 and TRBJ2-2, with D possibly being TRBD1 (6 bases). This CDR3 contains 15 residues. Looked up from germline, CDR1 is MNHNS and CDR2 is SASEGT. Trimming left V 2 bases short and J 4 bases short, with 11 bases between. CDR3 region: CASSERGWGTGELFF. The CDR3 nucleotides read TGTGCCAGCAGTGAAAGGGGGTGGGGCACCGGGGAGCTGTTTTTT.

The V call is TRBV6-4, the J call TRBJ2-1; D is unresolved. This CDR3 spans 11 amino acids. Germline CDR1 is MRHNA and CDR2 is SNTAGT. V lost 6 bases and J lost 10, with 10 bases in between. CDR3 coding DNA: TGTGCCAGCAGATCCAGTGGCGAGCAGTTCTTC. Translating gives CASRSSGEQFF.

The chain uses TRBV5-4 and TRBJ2-3; 12 nucleotides align to TRBD1. Trimming removed 4 bases from V and 6 bases from J; junction bases left unmatched: 15. Germline V CDR1 and CDR2: SGHNT, YYREEE (reference sequence). The CDR3 loop spans 18 amino acids. CDR3: CASSPSLVWGQGADTQYF. In DNA, the CDR3 is TGTGCCAGCAGCCCGAGCTTGGTTTGGGGACAGGGGGCTGATACGCAGTATTTT.

V and J are TRBV19 and TRBJ2-1; 10 bases are shared with TRBD2. The CDR3 consists of 15 residues. The V and J ends lost 4 bases and 7 bases, in that order; junction bases with no gene match: 7. The germline gives CDR1 LNHDA, CDR2 SQIVND (reference sequence). CDR3 loop: CASSTSGSFWNEQFF. The CDR3 bases are TGTGCCAGTAGTACTAGCGGGAGTTTTTGGAATGAGCAGTTCTTC. Using reference TRBV19 and TRBJ2-1 for the parts outside the CDR3, the full variable domain is DGGITQSPKYLFRKEGQNVTLSCEQNLNHDAMYWYRQDPGQGLRLIYYSQIVNDFQKGDIAEGYSVSREKKESFPLTVTSAQKNPTAFYLCASSTSGSFWNEQFFGPGTRLTVL.